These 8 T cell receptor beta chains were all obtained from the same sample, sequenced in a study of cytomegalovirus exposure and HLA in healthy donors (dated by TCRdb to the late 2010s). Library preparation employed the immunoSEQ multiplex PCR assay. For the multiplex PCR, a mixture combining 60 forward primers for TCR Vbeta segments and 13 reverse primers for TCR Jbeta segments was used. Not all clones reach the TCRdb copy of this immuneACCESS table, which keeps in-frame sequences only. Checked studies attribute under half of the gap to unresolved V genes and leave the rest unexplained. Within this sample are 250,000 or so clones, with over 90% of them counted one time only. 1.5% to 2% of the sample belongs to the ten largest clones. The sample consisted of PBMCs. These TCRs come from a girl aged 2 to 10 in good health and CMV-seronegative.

The CDR3 reads CASSAWVAGTTDTQYF. CDR3 in DNA: TGTGCCAGCAGCGCTTGGGTAGCGGGGACCACAGATACGCAGTATTTT. The chain combines TRBV7-9 with TRBJ2-3, with 8 bases that match TRBD2. Unmatched junction bases numbered 9, after V lost 5 bases and J lost 2 bases. The CDR3 spans 16 residues. Germline lookup yields CDR1 SEHNR and CDR2 FQNEAQ (reference sequence).

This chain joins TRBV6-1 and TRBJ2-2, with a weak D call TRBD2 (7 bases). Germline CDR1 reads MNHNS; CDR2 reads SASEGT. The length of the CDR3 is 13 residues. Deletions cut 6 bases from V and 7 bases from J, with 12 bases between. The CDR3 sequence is CASRRGGGGELFF. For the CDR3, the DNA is TGTGCCAGCAGGAGAGGGGGGGGCGGGGAGCTGTTTTTT.

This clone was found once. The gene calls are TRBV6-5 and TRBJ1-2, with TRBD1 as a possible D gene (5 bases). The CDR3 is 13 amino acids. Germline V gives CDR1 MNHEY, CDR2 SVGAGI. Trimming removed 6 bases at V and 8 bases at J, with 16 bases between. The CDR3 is CASSTTDIWGYTF. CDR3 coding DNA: TGTGCCAGCAGCACCACGGACATCTGGGGCTACACCTTC.

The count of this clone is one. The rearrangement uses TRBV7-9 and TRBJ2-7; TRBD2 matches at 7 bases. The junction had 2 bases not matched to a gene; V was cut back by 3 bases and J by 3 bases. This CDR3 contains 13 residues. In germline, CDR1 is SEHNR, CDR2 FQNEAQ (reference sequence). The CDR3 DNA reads TGTGCCAGCAGCTTGCCGGGGGGCTACGAGCAGTACTTC. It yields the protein CASSLPGGYEQYF.

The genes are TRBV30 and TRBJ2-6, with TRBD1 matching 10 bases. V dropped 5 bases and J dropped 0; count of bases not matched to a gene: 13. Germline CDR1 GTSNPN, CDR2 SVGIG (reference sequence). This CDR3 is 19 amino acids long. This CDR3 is CAWGGLGTGASSGANVLTF. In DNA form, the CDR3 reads TGTGCCTGGGGTGGATTAGGGACAGGGGCGAGCTCTGGGGCCAACGTCCTGACTTTC.

CDR3 nucleotide sequence: TGTGCCAGCAGTTTAGACAGTCCCTATGGCTACACCTTC. Residues: CASSLDSPYGYTF. The chain joins TRBV28 to TRBJ1-2, with D perhaps TRBD1 (5 bases). This CDR3 has 13 residues. Deletions cut 2 bases from V and 4 bases from J, with 8 bases between. CDR1 is MDHEN and CDR2 is SYDVKM in the germline V gene.

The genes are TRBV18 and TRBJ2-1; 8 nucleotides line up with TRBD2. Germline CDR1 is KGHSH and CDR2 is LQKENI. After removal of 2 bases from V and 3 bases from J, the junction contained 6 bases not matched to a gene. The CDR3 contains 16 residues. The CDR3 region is CASSPFVGRDYNEQFF. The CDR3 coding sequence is TGTGCCAGCTCACCATTCGTCGGGAGGGACTACAATGAGCAGTTCTTC.

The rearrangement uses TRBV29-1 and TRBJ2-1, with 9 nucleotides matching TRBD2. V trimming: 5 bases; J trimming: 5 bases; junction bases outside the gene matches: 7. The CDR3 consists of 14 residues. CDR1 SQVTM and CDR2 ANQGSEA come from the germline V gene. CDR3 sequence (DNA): TGCAGCGTTATTGTGGGACTAGCAGACAATGAGCAGTTCTTC. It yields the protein CSVIVGLADNEQFF.